This T cell receptor (beta chain) was captured in a study of blood T cell repertoires in COVID-19. Study-level information: The cDNA or gDNA used as material had been derived from T cells, B-cell-depleted T cells, or PBMCs.

Measured with immunoSEQ multiplex PCR; TCRdb has only the in-frame clones, and not every one. The sample lists about 300,000 clones; around 86% were seen once. CDR3 length: 19 residues. From germline, CDR1 is ENHRY and CDR2 SYGVKD. V lost 3 bases and J lost 7, with 28 bases in between. This clone was counted a single time. This TCR was sampled from a woman aged 50 to 65 with acute or convalescent COVID-19. Material for sequencing was peripheral blood. The rearrangement uses TRBV10-3 and TRBJ2-1, with D possibly being TRBD2 (10 bases). The CDR3 sequence: CAISELGTGSGRARNEQFF. CDR3 sequence (DNA): TGTGCCATCAGTGAATTGGGGACAGGGAGCGGGAGGGCCCGGAATGAGCAGTTCTTC.